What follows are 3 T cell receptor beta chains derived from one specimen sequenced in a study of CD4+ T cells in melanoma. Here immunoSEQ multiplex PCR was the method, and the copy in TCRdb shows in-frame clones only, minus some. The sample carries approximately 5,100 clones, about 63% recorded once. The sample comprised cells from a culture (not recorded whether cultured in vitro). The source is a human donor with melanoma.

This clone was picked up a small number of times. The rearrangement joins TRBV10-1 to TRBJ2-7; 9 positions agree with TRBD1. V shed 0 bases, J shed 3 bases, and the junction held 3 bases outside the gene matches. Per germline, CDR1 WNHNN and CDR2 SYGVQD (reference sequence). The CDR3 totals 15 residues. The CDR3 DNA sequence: TGCGCCAGCAGTGAGTCGGAGGGACAGGGCTACGAGCAGTACTTC. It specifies CASSESEGQGYEQYF.

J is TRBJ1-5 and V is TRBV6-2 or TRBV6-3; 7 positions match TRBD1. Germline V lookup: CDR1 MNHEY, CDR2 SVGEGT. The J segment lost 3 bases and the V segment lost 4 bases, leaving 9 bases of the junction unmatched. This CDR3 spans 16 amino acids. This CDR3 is CASSWKVGQPNQPQHF. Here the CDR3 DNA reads TGTGCCAGCAGTTGGAAGGTGGGACAGCCCAATCAGCCCCAGCATTTT.

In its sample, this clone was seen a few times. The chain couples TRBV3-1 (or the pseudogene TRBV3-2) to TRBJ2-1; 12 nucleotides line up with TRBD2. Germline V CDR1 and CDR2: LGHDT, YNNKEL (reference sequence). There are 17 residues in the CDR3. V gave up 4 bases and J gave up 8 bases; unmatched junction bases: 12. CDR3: CASSPMVLAGGKDEQFF. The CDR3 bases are TGTGCCAGCAGCCCCATGGTGCTAGCGGGGGGGAAGGATGAGCAGTTCTTC.